The present T cell receptor (beta chain) was sequenced within a study of CD8+ T cells in alopecia areata listed by TCRdb under 2018. Regarding the complete study: Treated patients were enrolled in an open-label pilot trial of oral tofacitinib at 5 to 10 mg twice daily for moderate-to-severe alopecia areata. Patients received tofacitinib for 6 to 18 months and were then followed off drug for 6 months to check for delayed response and recurrence. Disease severity in treated patients was measured with the SALT score, which quantifies the percentage of affected scalp surface area. High-throughput TCRbeta sequencing was used to examine T cell clonal expansion in alopecia areata in both the C3H/HeJ mouse model and human patients. Scalp tissue and sorted CD4+ and CD8+ peripheral blood T cells from patchy and totalis/universalis alopecia areata patients and from healthy controls were covered by human TCRbeta sequencing. Biopsies were taken from tofacitinib-treated patients at baseline and again at 4 and 24 weeks into treatment, and several of those patients also had a later scalp biopsy. Scalp clonality was compared across normal scalp (n=4), patchy alopecia areata scalp (n=8), and alopecia totalis/universalis scalp (n=8). The RNA source kit depended on sample type: the PAXgene miRNA kit for fixed scalp, the miRNeasy kit for PBMCs, and the RNeasy kit for mouse skin. Amplification of TCRbeta CDR3 regions was done by immunoSEQ multiplex PCR using 35 Vbeta forward primers and 13 Jbeta reverse primers. General study outcomes and caveats: Many expanded lesional clones were found to persist in scalp and blood during tofacitinib treatment, and relapse after treatment cessation may be partly explained by this persistence. Because the treated cohort was small and included a single nonresponder, larger studies are needed to assess links between baseline CD8+ expansion and response. TCR sequences shared between patients were less clear than in mice, possibly partly because of HLA diversity in the patient population. With tofacitinib, both scalp clonality and the number of expanded CD8+ clones among the top 100 scalp clones went down significantly. Lesional scalp, especially in alopecia totalis/universalis, showed higher clonality and more expanded CD8+ clones than normal scalp, suggesting antigenic drive. Unlike mouse skin, where gammadelta T cells dominate, normal human skin contains resident alphabeta T cells that get sequenced too, which complicates analysis of the scalp TCR repertoire.

This clone occurred a few times. Its target antigen remains unknown. Within one base of it there is no much larger clone, and no base qualities were kept. The treatment or condition label here, explained by the study, means: oral pan-JAK inhibitor, 5-10 mg twice daily. Lesional scalp punch biopsies and peripheral blood were collected from alopecia areata patients. PBMCs were separated by density centrifugation and stained for CD3, CD4 and CD8, after which CD4+ and CD8+ T cells were sorted on a FACSAria. The library was generated by the immunoSEQ multiplex PCR assay. To provide template for TCR sequencing, every sample had RNA extracted and reverse transcribed into cDNA. SuperScript III was used for first-strand cDNA synthesis, primed with a 2:1 mix of oligo-dT and random hexamers. Amplification bias was assessed with a synthetic immune receptor repertoire, and residual bias was removed computationally. On the study's bioinformatics: Raw reads were preprocessed to remove errors, and CDR3 was defined by IMGT conventions from the conserved cysteine to phenylalanine. Clonality was calculated as 1 minus Shannon entropy normalized by log2 of the number of productive unique TCRs. CD4 or CD8 identity of scalp clones was inferred by cross-referencing scalp TCRbeta sequences with sorted blood CD4 and CD8 repertoires. Drawn from immuneACCESS, this table holds only the in-frame rearrangements with V and J called that TCRdb kept. Clones are partly lost; checked studies trace under half to an unresolved V gene and leave the rest unexplained. The V and J calls and the clone size are those of that table, but D and trimming were determined from the DNA. The sample has about 200,000 clones on record, roughly two fifths of them singletons. The ten top clones hold more than 0.4% of the sample.

The CDR3 holds 15 amino acids from the cysteine to the phenylalanine. The only DNA kept is the CDR3, 45 bases in frame from the first base. Based on the germline V gene, the CDR1 and CDR2 sequences are MNHEY and SVGAGI. For this chain, trimming is 5 bases at the V end and 2 bases at the J end, and the number of junction bases without a gene match is 8. The sequence derives from a human donor with alopecia areata. Specimen: CD4+ T cells sorted from blood, collected around week 30, from a patient treated with tofacitinib. The rearrangement joined TRBV6-5 to TRBJ1-2; TRBD1 fits 7 bases in the junction. The CDR3: CASSPYKTGNYGYTF. Here is the DNA: TGTGCCAGCAGTCCATATAAGACAGGGAACTATGGCTACACCTTC.